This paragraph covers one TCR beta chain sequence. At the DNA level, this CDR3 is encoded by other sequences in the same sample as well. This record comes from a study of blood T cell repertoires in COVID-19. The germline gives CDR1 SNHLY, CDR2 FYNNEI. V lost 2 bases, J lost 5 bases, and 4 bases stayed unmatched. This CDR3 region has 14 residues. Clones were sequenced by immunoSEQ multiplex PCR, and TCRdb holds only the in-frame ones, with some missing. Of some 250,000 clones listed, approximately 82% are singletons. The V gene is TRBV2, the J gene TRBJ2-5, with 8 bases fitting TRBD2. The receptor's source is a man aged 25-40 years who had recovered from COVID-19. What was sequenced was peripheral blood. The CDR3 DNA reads TGTGCCAGCAGTGAATCGGGGGGGCGGGAGACCCAGTACTTC. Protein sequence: CASSESGGRETQYF.